The sequence of this TCR beta chain was determined in a study of beta chain features in type 1 diabetes. Remarks on this clone: Its antigen remains unknown.

Sequenced material consisted of expressed TCRB transcripts (all of the isolated RNA was reverse transcribed). The protocol was immunoSEQ multiplex PCR, while the TCRdb copy is restricted to in-frame clones and leaves out a portion. The sample carries 630,000 or so clones, more than 12% recorded once. Donors contributed one heparinised blood draw apiece, averaging roughly 0.12 L. General observations from the study: High-TCR-expressing cells could be over-represented by cDNA sequencing. Any PCR bias toward short templates would affect both groups alike. It was among patients, rather than healthy donors, that naive, central memory and Treg TCRB repertoires appeared more similar. All four CD4+ subsets of Type 1 diabetes patients contained TCRB CDR3s that were moderately but significantly shorter.

This CDR3 contains 13 residues. Deletions cut 6 bases from V and 8 bases from J, with 16 bases between. CDR1 and CDR2 from the germline V gene are MNHNS and SASEGT. This receptor was obtained from a young man with type 1 diabetes. The chain employs TRBV6-1 and TRBJ1-1, with D hard to call. The source material was naive CD4+ T cells from blood. CDR3 DNA sequence: TGTGCCAGCAGCGACAACTCCGGTATAGAAGCTTTCTTT. Its translation: CASSDNSGIEAFF.